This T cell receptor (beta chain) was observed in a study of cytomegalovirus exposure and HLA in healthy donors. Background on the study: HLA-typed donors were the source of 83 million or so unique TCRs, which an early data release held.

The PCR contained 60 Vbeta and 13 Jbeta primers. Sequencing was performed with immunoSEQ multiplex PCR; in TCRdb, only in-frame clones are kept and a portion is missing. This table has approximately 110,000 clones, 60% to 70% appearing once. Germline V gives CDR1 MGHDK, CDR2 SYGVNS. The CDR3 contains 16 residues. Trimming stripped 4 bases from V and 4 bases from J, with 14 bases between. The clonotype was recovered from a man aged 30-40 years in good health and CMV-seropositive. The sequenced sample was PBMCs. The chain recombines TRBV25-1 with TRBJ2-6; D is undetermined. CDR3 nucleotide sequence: TGTGCCAGCAGTGGCTTAAGCAGCGCGGGGGCCAACGTCCTGACTTTC. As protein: CASSGLSSAGANVLTF.